The sequence of this T cell receptor beta chain was determined in a study of blood T cell repertoires in COVID-19. Overall study context: Some COVID-19 samples were acute and others convalescent; all came from the United States, Italy and Spain. PBMCs, B-cell-depleted T cells, or T cells provided the cDNA or gDNA that made up the material.

As processed by the authors: Reference gene primer amplification gave nucleated cell count estimates. Assay used: immunoSEQ multiplex PCR; TCRdb lists only in-frame clones, some missing. V and J calls and clone size are given by that table; D and trimming were obtained from the DNA. The sample holds under 85,000 clones, roughly nine tenths seen once. This clone appeared once. The CDR3 extends over 14 amino acids. The J segment lost 4 bases and the V segment lost 4 bases, leaving 2 bases of the junction unmatched. Germline V gene data show CDR1 as SGHRS and CDR2 as YFSETQ. Sequencing used peripheral blood. The origin of this receptor is an elderly man in a cohort sampled during active COVID-19. This chain joins TRBV5-1 and TRBJ2-3; the match to TRBD2 covers 11 bases. DNA of the CDR3: TGCGCCAGCAGCAGGACTAGCGGGCCAGATACGCAGTATTTT. This codes for CASSRTSGPDTQYF.